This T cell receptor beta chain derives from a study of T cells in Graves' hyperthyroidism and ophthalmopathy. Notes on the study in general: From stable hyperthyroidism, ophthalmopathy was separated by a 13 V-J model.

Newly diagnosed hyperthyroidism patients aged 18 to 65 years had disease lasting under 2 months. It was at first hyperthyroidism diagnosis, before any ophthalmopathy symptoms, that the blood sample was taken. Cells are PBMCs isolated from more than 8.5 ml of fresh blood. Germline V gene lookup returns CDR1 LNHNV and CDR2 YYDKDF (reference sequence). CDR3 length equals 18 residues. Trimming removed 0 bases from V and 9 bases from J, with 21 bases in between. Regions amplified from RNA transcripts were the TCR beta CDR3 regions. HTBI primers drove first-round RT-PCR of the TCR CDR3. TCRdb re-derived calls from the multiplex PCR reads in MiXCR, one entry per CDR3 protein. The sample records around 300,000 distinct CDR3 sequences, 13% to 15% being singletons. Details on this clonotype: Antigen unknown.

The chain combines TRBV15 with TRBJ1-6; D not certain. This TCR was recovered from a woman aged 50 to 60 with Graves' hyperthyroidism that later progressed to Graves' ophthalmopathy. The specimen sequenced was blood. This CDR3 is CATSRDPQPGPTGSPLHF. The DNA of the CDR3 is TGTGCCACCAGCAGAGATCCGCAACCGGGTCCTACGGGTTCACCCCTCCACTTT.